The 14 T cell receptor beta chains below come from one sample, sequenced in a study of blood T cell repertoires in COVID-19 (dated by TCRdb to the early 2020s). Library prep was done by the immunoSEQ multiplex PCR assay. The source is immuneACCESS, and TCRdb retained only in-frame sequences with V and J called. Part of the clones is not carried over; for the studies checked, unresolved V genes explain less than half of this, and the remainder is unexplained. The sample includes under 450,000 clones, with around 87% observed a single time. 1.3% of the sample is in the top ten clones. Sequencing input: PBMCs or T cells enriched from blood (not recorded which). Receptors originate from a young man who had recovered from COVID-19.

The rearrangement uses TRBV12-3 or TRBV12-4 and TRBJ1-3; 7 bases map to TRBD1. The CDR3 extends over 13 amino acids. V lost 3 bases, J lost 8 bases, and 4 bases stayed unmatched. The CDR3 sequence is CASSLTGLYTIYF. The CDR3 DNA reads as TGTGCCAGCAGTTTGACAGGGTTATACACCATATATTTT.

The rearrangement uses TRBV2 and TRBJ1-1; D is possibly TRBD1 (6 bases). The germline gives CDR1 SNHLY, CDR2 FYNNEI. With 9 bases removed from V and 4 bases from J, the gap between germline ends came to 24 bases. The CDR3 consists of 16 residues. In nucleotides, the CDR3 is TGTGCCAGAAACAGGGCCGAGGGGGTGTCGGGCACTGAAGCTTTCTTT. Protein product: CARNRAEGVSGTEAFF. The whole variable domain, filled in from reference TRBV2 and TRBJ1-1, reads EPEVTQTPSHQVTQMGQEVILRCVPISNHLYFYWYRQILGQKVEFLVSFYNNEISEKSEIFDDQFSVERPDGSNFTLKIRSTKLEDSAMYFCARNRAEGVSGTEAFFGQGTRLTVV.

For this clone: The junction shows a germline mismatch at one end, possibly a read error. The chain carries TRBV6-5 and TRBJ1-3; TRBD1 might be the D (5 bases). This CDR3 region has 11 residues. Germline CDR1 MNHEY, CDR2 SVGAGI. The CDR3: CASRGLRDPTF. The CDR3 DNA follows: TGTGCCAGCAGGGGACTCCGGGACCCTACGTTT.

In this sample, this clone turned up once. The chain has TRBV14 and TRBJ1-1; perhaps TRBD1 as D (5 bases). Germline V CDR1 and CDR2: SGHDN, FVKESK. The ends were cut back, 2 bases at V and 4 bases at J, with 8 bases in the middle. The CDR3 loop spans 13 amino acids. The CDR3 DNA sequence: TGTGCCAGCAGCCAACAAGGGGCCACTGAAGCTTTCTTT. It yields the protein CASSQQGATEAFF.

V is TRBV20-1 and J is TRBJ1-5; possible D gene TRBD1, 6 bases. Germline CDR1 DFQATT, CDR2 SNEGSKA (reference sequence). The CDR3 contains 13 residues. Trimming removed 3 bases from V and 6 bases from J, with 12 bases in between. For the CDR3, the DNA is TGCAGTGCTAGTTACAGGGAATCTCAGCCCCAGCATTTT. This sequence encodes CSASYRESQPQHF.

The J gene is TRBJ2-1, the V gene TRBV5-1; 8 bases agree with TRBD2. The CDR3 extends over 16 amino acids. After removal of 1 base from V and 4 bases from J, the junction contained 7 bases not matched to a gene. Germline V gene sequence: CDR1 SGHRS, CDR2 YFSETQ. The CDR3 DNA reads TGCGCCAGCAGCTTGTTTACTAGCGGTCTGTACAATGAGCAGTTCTTC. Its translation: CASSLFTSGLYNEQFF.

The CDR3 is CAISWGANTGELFF. The CDR3, as DNA: TGTGCCATCTCTTGGGGCGCGAACACCGGGGAGCTGTTTTTT. The chain links TRBV10-3 to TRBJ2-2; the D gene is possibly TRBD1 (5 bases). Germline V gene data show CDR1 as ENHRY and CDR2 as SYGVKD. This CDR3 has 14 residues. V gave up 8 bases and J gave up 0 bases, with 10 bases separating them.

The chain joins TRBV7-3 to TRBJ2-1; 9 nucleotides line up with TRBD2. V gave up 6 bases and J gave up 4 bases; unmatched junction bases: 4. Germline assignment: CDR1 SGHTA and CDR2 FQGTGA. This CDR3 is built from 14 residues. The CDR3 DNA reads TGTGCCAGCAGTGTGACTAGCGGATACAATGAGCAGTTCTTC. The encoded protein is CASSVTSGYNEQFF.

V is TRBV5-1 and J is TRBJ2-5, with D tentatively TRBD2 (5 bases). The V gene's germline CDR1 is SGHRS and CDR2 YFSETQ. The ends were cut back, 3 bases at V and 4 bases at J, with 19 bases in the middle. The CDR3 consists of 16 residues. CDR3 amino acids: CASSSTNVEERETQYF. Here the CDR3 DNA reads TGCGCCAGCAGCTCAACAAACGTGGAGGAAAGAGAGACCCAGTACTTC. The entire variable domain, with the rest obtained from reference TRBV5-1 and TRBJ2-5, is as follows: KAGVTQTPRYLIKTRGQQVTLSCSPISGHRSVSWYQQTPGQGLQFLFEYFSETQRNKGNFPGRFSGRQFSNSRSEMNVSTLELGDSALYLCASSSTNVEERETQYFGPGTRLLVL.

The chain joins TRBV30 to TRBJ1-6; D is perhaps TRBD1 (6 bases). Trimming took off 1 base at V and 4 bases at J, with 8 bases between the two ends. Germline assignment: CDR1 GTSNPN and CDR2 SVGIG (reference sequence). The CDR3 runs 14 residues. The CDR3 is CAWSAGHYNSPLHF. CDR3 coding DNA: TGTGCCTGGAGTGCGGGACATTATAATTCACCCCTCCACTTT.

The V and J genes are TRBV20-1 and TRBJ1-1; D remains ambiguous. The CDR3 is 12 amino acids. Germline V gene lookup returns CDR1 DFQATT and CDR2 SNEGSKA (reference sequence). The V gene lost 3 bases and the J gene lost 1 base, with 6 bases spanning the gap. CDR3 DNA sequence: TGCAGTGCTAGTAGGAGGAACACTGAAGCTTTCTTT. Its protein is CSASRRNTEAFF.

The V gene is TRBV5-1, the J gene TRBJ2-2; D is undetermined. This CDR3 has 14 amino acids. In germline, CDR1 is SGHRS, CDR2 YFSETQ. Trimming took 4 bases from V and 7 from J, leaving 14 bases between them. The DNA for the CDR3 is TGCGCCAGCAGCCTCCCCGCGGCGGTCGGGGAGCTGTTTTTT. Amino acid sequence: CASSLPAAVGELFF. The full variable domain, rest sourced from reference TRBV5-1 and TRBJ2-2, is KAGVTQTPRYLIKTRGQQVTLSCSPISGHRSVSWYQQTPGQGLQFLFEYFSETQRNKGNFPGRFSGRQFSNSRSEMNVSTLELGDSALYLCASSLPAAVGELFFGEGSRLTVL.

CDR3 loop: CASSFYLTEGGNTIYF. CDR3 DNA: TGTGCCAGCAGCTTTTACCTGACGGAGGGTGGAAACACCATATATTTT. The chain joins TRBV5-6 to TRBJ1-3; no clear D gene. The V gene lost 2 bases and the J gene lost 3 bases, with 15 bases spanning the gap. Germline CDR1 SGHDT, CDR2 YYEEEE. The CDR3 extends over 16 amino acids.

The chain combines TRBV5-4 with TRBJ2-7; D possibly corresponds to TRBD1 (6 bases). The germline V gene has CDR1 SGHNT and CDR2 YYREEE (reference sequence). The CDR3 has 14 residues. The V gene lost 4 bases and the J gene lost 4 bases, with 15 bases spanning the gap. The chain's CDR3 is CASSPTPDRYEQYF. In DNA, the CDR3 is TGTGCCAGCAGCCCCACCCCCGACAGGTACGAGCAGTACTTC.